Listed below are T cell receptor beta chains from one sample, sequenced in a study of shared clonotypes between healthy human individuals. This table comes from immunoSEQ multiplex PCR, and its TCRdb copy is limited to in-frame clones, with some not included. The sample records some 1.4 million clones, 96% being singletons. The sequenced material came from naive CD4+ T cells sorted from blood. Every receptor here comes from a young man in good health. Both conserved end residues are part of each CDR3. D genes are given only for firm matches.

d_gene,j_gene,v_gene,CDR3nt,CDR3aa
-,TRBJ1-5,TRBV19,TGTGCCAGTAGTATCCCCCGCGTAGGTCAGCCCCAGCATTTT,CASSIPRVGQPQHF
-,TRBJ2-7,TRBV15,TGTGCCACCAGCAGAGGGGACAATACGTACGAGCAGTACTTC,CATSRGDNTYEQYF
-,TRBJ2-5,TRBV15,TGTGCCACCAGCAGAGATTTTCTGGTTCAAGAGACCCAGTACTTC,CATSRDFLVQETQYF
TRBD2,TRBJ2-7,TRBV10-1,TGCGCCAGCAGTGAAATAGCGGGAGTTTACGAGCAGTACTTC,CASSEIAGVYEQYF
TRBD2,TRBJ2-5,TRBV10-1,TGCGCCAGCAGTGAGAGTGGGGGGGGAGGGACCCAGTACTTC,CASSESGGGGTQYF
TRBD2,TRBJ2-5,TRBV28,TGTGCCAGCAGTTACACTAGCGGGGACGGGGGGACCCAGTACTTC,CASSYTSGDGGTQYF
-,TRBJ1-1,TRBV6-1,TGTGCCGGACGATATGTCCCCACTTTGAACACTGAAGCTTTCTTT,CAGRYVPTLNTEAFF
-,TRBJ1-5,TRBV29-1,TGCAGCGTGTTACTGGGGGTCGGCAATCAGCCCCAGCATTTT,CSVLLGVGNQPQHF
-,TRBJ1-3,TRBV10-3,TGTGCCATCAGCCCAAGCCGGGATCCAAACACCATATATTTT,CAISPSRDPNTIYF
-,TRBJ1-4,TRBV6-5,TGTGCCAGCAGTTACGCCCCGAGGGATGAAAAACTGTTTTTT,CASSYAPRDEKLFF
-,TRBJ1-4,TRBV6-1,TGTGCCAGCAGGACAGTTGGATCCCCTAATGAAAAACTGTTTTTT,CASRTVGSPNEKLFF
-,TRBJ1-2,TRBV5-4,TGTGCCAGCAGGGGGCCGGCCTATGGCTACACCTTC,CASRGPAYGYTF
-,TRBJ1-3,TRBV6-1,TGTGCCAGCAGTGTCGTCCCGAGTGACAACACCATATATTTT,CASSVVPSDNTIYF
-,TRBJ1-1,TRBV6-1,TGTGCCAGCAGTGAAACTCGCGTGTCAGCTTTCTTT,CASSETRVSAFF
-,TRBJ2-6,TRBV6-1,TGTGCCAGCAGTATTCAGGGCTCTGGGGCCAACGTCCTGACTTTC,CASSIQGSGANVLTF